The TCR beta chain under discussion was sequenced for a study of cytomegalovirus exposure and HLA in healthy donors. Study-wide context: Earlier work reported about 110 million unique TCR beta sequences from 150 million to 200 million T cells.

CDR3 length: 14 amino acids. With 4 bases clipped from V and 6 bases from J, the junction kept 6 bases outside the gene matches. Germline V gives CDR1 LGHNT, CDR2 FRNRAP. It was with 60 Vbeta and 13 Jbeta primers that the PCR ran. Measured with immunoSEQ multiplex PCR; TCRdb has only the in-frame clones, and not every one. In the table there are more than 80,000 clones, about four fifths of which are singletons. Study results and limitations: Rates of TCR association differed by HLA locus in a later analysis, with DRB1 highest and HLA-C lowest. The classifier was said to identify cytomegalovirus status with high specificity and sensitivity.

Notes on this clone: Its matching antigen is unknown.

The sequencing sample was made of PBMCs. V gene TRBV12-5 combines with J gene TRBJ2-7, with 10 nucleotides matching TRBD1. The source of this sequence is a man aged 60 to 69 in good health and CMV-seronegative. CDR3 in DNA: TGTGCTAGTGGTTCCCGACAGGGGGCGAGCGAGCAGTACTTC. Protein: CASGSRQGASEQYF.